The T cell receptor (beta chain) described here comes from a study of blood T cell repertoires in COVID-19. Study as a whole: Italy, Spain and the United States were the sources of the convalescent and acute COVID-19 samples.

Germline V lookup: CDR1 MNHEY, CDR2 SMNVEV (reference sequence). This CDR3 contains 15 residues. Trimming took 7 bases from V and 0 from J, leaving 15 bases between them. In the original analysis: It was from reference gene primer amplification that nucleated cell counts were estimated. Clones were read by immunoSEQ multiplex PCR, and TCRdb kept only the in-frame ones, dropping some. That table furnishes V, J and clone size, whereas the DNA furnished D and trimming. The sample lists fewer than 85,000 clones, less than 90% occurring once. The V gene is TRBV27, the J gene TRBJ1-1; D is perhaps TRBD1 (6 bases). This TCR derives from a human donor in a cohort sampled during active COVID-19. The sequencing input was peripheral blood. The CDR3 region has the DNA TGTGCCAGCACCCCTACAGGGAGTGTGAACACTGAAGCTTTCTTT. Protein: CASTPTGSVNTEAFF.